The 22 T cell receptor beta chains below come from one sample, sequenced in a study of neurological immune-mediated disorders (dated by TCRdb to 2018 to 2020). The receptor library was made with 5' RACE. Sequencer: Illumina HiSeq 2500. TCRdb reprocessing: public reads trimmed at Q25 with fastp, clones called with MiXCR, in-frame beta chains kept. Each CDR3 protein appears once, grouped with its most common genes and DNA. For this sample the table gives under 85,000 distinct CDR3 sequences, of which about a tenth were detected only once. The ten biggest clones cover around 1.8% of the sample. The source material was PBMCs. These receptors came from a man in his forties in good health.

This clonotype was detected ten times or more. The chain is built from TRBV5-1 and TRBJ2-1; no definite D call. Germline CDR1 and CDR2: SGHRS and YFSETQ. With 2 bases removed from V and 6 bases from J, the gap between germline ends came to 9 bases. The CDR3 extends over 13 amino acids. The CDR3 sequence is CASSFNPVNEQFF. DNA of the CDR3: TGCGCCAGCAGCTTCAATCCCGTCAATGAGCAGTTCTTC.

This clonotype was detected many times. This chain uses TRBV2 with TRBJ2-7; tentative D call: TRBD2 (5 bases). V lost 3 bases and J lost 2, with 8 bases in between. The length of the CDR3 is 13 residues. Germline V gene data show CDR1 as SNHLY and CDR2 as FYNNEI. The CDR3 nucleotides read TGTGCCAGCAGTGAGCGAGGGCCCTACGAGCAGTACTTC. Its translation is CASSERGPYEQYF.

The sample holds many counts of this clonotype. The gene calls are TRBV12-3 or TRBV12-4 and TRBJ1-5; 8 bases line up with TRBD1. The CDR3 runs 17 residues. V gave up 5 bases and J gave up 7 bases; unmatched junction bases: 16. The CDR3 region has the DNA TGTGCCAGCAGTCAAGGGACAGGCCTATTGATTTTGCAGCCCCAGCATTTT. Protein sequence: CASSQGTGLLILQPQHF.

This clonotype was seen many times. This chain uses TRBV6-2 or TRBV6-3 with TRBJ2-3; TRBD1 agrees at 8 bases. V lost 6 bases, J lost 2 bases, and 4 bases stayed unmatched. Germline values: CDR1 MNHEY, CDR2 SVGEGT. There are 14 residues in the CDR3. The CDR3 spells CASRRDRTTDTQYF. The CDR3 bases are TGTGCCAGCAGGCGGGACAGGACCACAGATACGCAGTATTTT.

Ten or more counts support this clonotype. The chain uses TRBV10-3 and TRBJ2-5; D is possibly TRBD1 or TRBD2 (5 bases each). Germline CDR1 reads ENHRY; CDR2 reads SYGVKD. This CDR3 contains 17 residues. The ends were cut back, 2 bases at V and 5 bases at J, with 21 bases in the middle. The CDR3 spells CAISEGGAGTPLETQYF. In DNA, the CDR3 is TGTGCCATCAGTGAGGGGGGAGCCGGGACCCCACTGGAGACCCAGTACTTC.

At least ten counts were recorded for this clonotype. V is TRBV5-1 and J is TRBJ1-2; possibly TRBD1 for D (5 bases). The CDR3 is 14 amino acids. Germline assignment: CDR1 SGHRS and CDR2 YFSETQ. The germline V and J ends were trimmed by 0 bases and 3 bases, with 9 bases remaining between them. The CDR3 loop reads CASSLGGSYYGYTF. The CDR3 bases are TGCGCCAGCAGCTTGGGGGGCTCCTACTATGGCTACACCTTC. Using reference TRBV5-1 and TRBJ1-2 for the parts outside the CDR3, the full variable domain is KAGVTQTPRYLIKTRGQQVTLSCSPISGHRSVSWYQQTPGQGLQFLFEYFSETQRNKGNFPGRFSGRQFSNSRSEMNVSTLELGDSALYLCASSLGGSYYGYTFGSGTRLTVV.

This clonotype has a count of ten or more. V usage is TRBV27 and J usage is TRBJ1-2, with 7 bases matching TRBD1. Germline V CDR1 and CDR2: MNHEY, SMNVEV (reference sequence). The CDR3 covers 14 residues. The V gene end was trimmed by 7 bases and the J gene end by 8 bases; junction bases not matched to a gene: 13. The CDR3 here is CASTPDRDRGGYTF. For the CDR3, the DNA is TGTGCCAGCACTCCCGACAGGGATCGTGGCGGCTACACCTTC.

This clonotype was seen at least ten times. The rearrangement joins TRBV9 to TRBJ2-7, with 12 bases lining up with TRBD1. Trimming at V came to 2 bases and at J to 4 bases, leaving 4 bases not matched to a gene. Germline V gene data show CDR1 as SGDLS and CDR2 as YYNGEE. The CDR3 is made up of 15 amino acids. DNA of the CDR3: TGTGCCAGCAGCGTCGGGACAGGGGGCTCTTACGAGCAGTACTTC. Its translation: CASSVGTGGSYEQYF. The full variable domain, with the rest looked up from reference TRBV9 and TRBJ2-7, is DSGVTQTPKHLITATGQRVTLRCSPRSGDLSVYWYQQSLDQGLQFLIQYYNGEERAKGNILERFSAQQFPDLHSELNLSSLELGDSALYFCASSVGTGGSYEQYFGPGTRLTVT.

Many counts were recorded for this clonotype. The chain joins TRBV5-1 to TRBJ2-2; 8 bases agree with TRBD2. Germline V gene data show CDR1 as SGHRS and CDR2 as YFSETQ. This CDR3 comprises 17 residues. After removal of 0 bases from V and 5 bases from J, the junction contained 9 bases not matched to a gene. The CDR3 DNA follows: TGCGCCAGCAGCTTGGAGCCCGGACTAGCTTTTACCGGGGAGCTGTTTTTT. Translating it yields CASSLEPGLAFTGELFF.

This clonotype was seen ten or more times. The chain joins TRBV29-1 to TRBJ2-7, with D unclear. Germline assignment: CDR1 SQVTM and CDR2 ANQGSEA. The germline V and J ends were trimmed by 7 bases and 1 base, with 14 bases remaining between them. The CDR3 has 13 residues. The CDR3 loop is CSARTTESYEQYF. The CDR3 DNA reads as TGCAGCGCCAGGACGACGGAATCCTACGAGCAGTACTTC.

This clonotype was counted many times. This rearrangement joins TRBV5-5 to TRBJ1-1; a weak D match, TRBD1 (5 bases). Trimming removed 2 bases at V and 7 bases at J, with 12 bases between. Germline CDR1 is SGHKS and CDR2 is YYEKEE (reference sequence). This CDR3 comprises 13 residues. CDR3 DNA sequence: TGTGCCAGCAGCTTATGGGGGTCTAATGAAGCTTTCTTT. Translating it yields CASSLWGSNEAFF.

This chain links TRBV27 with TRBJ1-2, with no clear D. The CDR3 runs 14 residues. CDR1 is MNHEY, CDR2 SMNVEV, per germline (reference sequence). Between the trimmed V and J ends, which lost 3 bases and 0 bases, there was a span of 8 bases. DNA of the CDR3: TGTGCCAGCAGTTTGTCGAGGGCTAACTATGGCTACACCTTC. Its translation is CASSLSRANYGYTF.

This clonotype was counted at least ten times. The rearrangement links TRBV5-5 to TRBJ2-2; the D is unclear. From germline, CDR1 is SGHKS and CDR2 YYEKEE (reference sequence). The CDR3 consists of 15 residues. The V gene lost 0 bases and the J gene lost 0 bases, with 6 bases spanning the gap. CDR3: CASSLAQTNTGELFF. CDR3 in DNA: TGTGCCAGCAGCTTGGCGCAGACGAACACCGGGGAGCTGTTTTTT.

This clonotype appeared many times. The chain couples TRBV12-3 or TRBV12-4 to TRBJ2-7; either TRBD1 or TRBD2 may supply D (5 bases each). V lost 4 bases and J 1 base, leaving 11 bases between the germline ends. The CDR3 spans 14 residues. The CDR3 nucleotides read TGTGCCAGCAGTTCTGGGACCTTTTCCTACGAGCAGTACTTC. Translated: CASSSGTFSYEQYF.

This clonotype was recorded at least ten times. The V gene is TRBV12-5, the J gene TRBJ1-4, with 7 bases identical to TRBD1. CDR3 length equals 16 residues. Trimming removed 2 bases from V and 1 base from J; junction bases left unmatched: 4. Germline loops: CDR1 LGHNT, CDR2 FRNRAP. CDR3 DNA: TGTGCTAGTGGTTTGTTTTCAGGGGGAACTAATGAAAAACTGTTTTTT. Protein sequence: CASGLFSGGTNEKLFF.

This clonotype has at least ten counts. The chain recombines TRBV6-1 with TRBJ1-5; unclear D gene. Germline CDR1 reads MNHNS; CDR2 reads SASEGT. The CDR3 consists of 14 residues. V lost 5 bases and J lost 0, with 8 bases in between. For the CDR3, the DNA is TGTGCCAGCAGTCCGCGGGATAGCAATCAGCCCCAGCATTTT. This codes for CASSPRDSNQPQHF.

This clonotype has a count of ten or more. The V gene is TRBV7-9, the J gene TRBJ2-1; TRBD2 aligns across 9 bases. V lost 3 bases and J lost 0; bases outside the gene matches: 12. This CDR3 has 19 residues. Germline loops: CDR1 SEHNR, CDR2 FQNEAQ (reference sequence). CDR3 loop: CASSFARTSVSRSYNEQFF. As DNA, the CDR3 is TGTGCCAGCAGCTTCGCCCGGACTAGCGTTTCACGCTCCTACAATGAGCAGTTCTTC. Combining the CDR3 with reference TRBV7-9 and TRBJ2-1 gives the whole variable domain DTGVSQNPRHKITKRGQNVTFRCDPISEHNRLYWYRQTLGQGPEFLTYFQNEAQLEKSRLLSDRFSAERPKGSFSTLEIQRTEQGDSAMYLCASSFARTSVSRSYNEQFFGPGTRLTVL.

This clonotype was observed many times. The chain recombines TRBV29-1 with TRBJ2-1, with a possible D match to TRBD2 (6 bases). V was cut by 4 bases and J by 0 bases, with 16 bases left in between. CDR3 length equals 16 residues. Germline CDR1 reads SQVTM; CDR2 reads ANQGSEA. CDR3 nucleotide sequence: TGCAGCGTTGGCGGGATCACTACGAGCTCCTACAATGAGCAGTTCTTC. The encoded protein is CSVGGITTSSYNEQFF.

This clonotype was detected many times. The chain has TRBV20-1 and TRBJ2-1; 8 bases map to TRBD2. Germline assignment: CDR1 DFQATT and CDR2 SNEGSKA (reference sequence). The V and J ends lost 6 bases and 9 bases, in that order; junction bases with no gene match: 13. The CDR3 length is 14 residues. The CDR3 coding sequence is TGCAGTGCGGATCCAGCGGGAGTCTTTAGTGAGCAGTTCTTC. The encoded protein is CSADPAGVFSEQFF.

Comments on this clonotype: One end of the junction does not line up with germline, which may come from a read error. This chain uses TRBV20-1 with TRBJ2-5; perhaps D is TRBD1 or TRBD2 (5 bases each). Germline CDR1 DFQATT, CDR2 SNEGSKA (reference sequence). This CDR3 is built from 12 residues. The CDR3 reads CSARDLGETKYF. The CDR3 DNA reads TGCAGTGCTAGAGATCTGGGGGAGACCAAGTACTTC.

The table lists this clonotype with many counts. This chain joins TRBV20-1 and TRBJ1-1; 8 bases fit TRBD1. Germline loops: CDR1 DFQATT, CDR2 SNEGSKA (reference sequence). Germline trimming cut 5 bases from V and 6 bases from J; bases unmatched to any gene: 14. The CDR3 covers 15 residues. CDR3 DNA: TGCAGTGCTTTGGACAGGGACACATTTCGACCTGAAGCTTTCTTT. Amino acids: CSALDRDTFRPEAFF.

This clonotype has a count of ten or more. Written as DNA, the CDR3 is TGCAGTGCTACTAACGAGGGAGAGACCCAGTACTTC. Translated, it gives CSATNEGETQYF. The chain employs TRBV20-1 and TRBJ2-5; D may be TRBD2 (5 bases). Germline CDR1 DFQATT, CDR2 SNEGSKA (reference sequence). The V and J ends lost 4 bases and 4 bases respectively, with 10 bases between them. The CDR3 is 12 residues long.